This passage covers 32 T cell receptor beta chains from one sample sequenced in a study of preoperative IRX-2 immunotherapy in early breast cancer. The data were produced by immunoSEQ multiplex PCR, yet TCRdb's version contains in-frame clones alone and is incomplete. The sample includes about 5,300 clones, roughly two thirds of them seen just once. As to treatment: preoperative locoregional IRX-2 cytokine immunotherapy. Material: tumor tissue, obtained before IRX-2 immunotherapy. These receptors came from a human donor with breast cancer.

This sequence joins TRBV5-1 and TRBJ2-2; 9 positions agree with TRBD2. CDR1 SGHRS and CDR2 YFSETQ come from the germline V gene. The CDR3 is 15 amino acids. The V and J ends lost 7 bases and 2 bases, in that order; junction bases with no gene match: 6. The CDR3 sequence: CASQSGRSNTGELFF. DNA for the CDR3: TGCGCCAGCCAAAGCGGGAGGTCCAACACCGGGGAGCTGTTTTTT.

The chain uses TRBV18 and TRBJ2-7; D is possibly TRBD2 (6 bases). Germline loops: CDR1 KGHSH, CDR2 LQKENI. The CDR3 spans 15 residues. The V end lost 1 base, the J end lost 9 bases, and 19 bases lay between the germline ends. The CDR3: CASSPRSGLEVVQYF. The CDR3 DNA is TGTGCCAGCTCACCACGTAGCGGCCTAGAGGTCGTGCAGTACTTC.

The rearrangement joins TRBV28 to TRBJ1-1; D gene uncertain. This CDR3 is built from 13 residues. CDR1 and CDR2 (germline): MDHEN, SYDVKM. V lost 7 bases and J 6 bases, leaving 15 bases between the germline ends. CDR3 bases: TGTGCCAGCACCTCTGGTGGAGTCGCTGAAGCTTTCTTT. Its translation is CASTSGGVAEAFF.

The J gene is TRBJ1-2, the V gene TRBV19; 7 positions match TRBD1. The CDR3 loop spans 14 amino acids. Germline-derived CDR1 and CDR2 are LNHDA and SQIVND (reference sequence). V was clipped by 6 bases and J by 3 bases; unmatched bases: 7. This CDR3 is CASSPQGIDYGYTF. The DNA of the CDR3 is TGTGCCAGTAGCCCACAGGGGATTGACTATGGCTACACCTTC.

This chain connects TRBV6-8 to TRBJ1-1; 8 positions agree with TRBD1. The CDR3 totals 13 residues. Trimming took 7 bases from V and 1 from J; bases not matched to a gene: 2. Germline CDR1 and CDR2: MNHGY and SAAAGT. The CDR3 DNA reads as TGTGCCAGCATTGGGACAGGGAACACTGAAGCTTTCTTT. Its translation: CASIGTGNTEAFF.

Points on this clone: At one of its ends the junction is not consistent with the germline gene, which may arise from a read error. The chain links TRBV29-1 to TRBJ1-1, with D unresolved. This CDR3 spans 12 amino acids. The germline V gene encodes CDR1 SQVTM and CDR2 ANQGSEA. CDR3 in amino acids: CGVREGNTEAFF. CDR3 DNA: TGCGGCGTACGGGAAGGGAACACTGAAGCTTTCTTT.

The genes are TRBV7-6 and TRBJ2-3; D might be TRBD1 (6 bases). The CDR3 contains 15 residues. Germline V gives CDR1 SGHVS, CDR2 FNYEAQ. V was cut by 3 bases and J by 0 bases, with 10 bases left in between. As DNA, the CDR3 is TGTGCCAGCAGCTTGGTTCAGGGGAGCACAGATACGCAGTATTTT. The encoded protein is CASSLVQGSTDTQYF. Full variable domain (missing parts from reference TRBV7-6 and TRBJ2-3): GAGVSQSPRYKVTKRGQDVALRCDPISGHVSLYWYRQALGQGPEFLTYFNYEAQQDKSGLPNDRFSAERPEGSISTLTIQRTEQRDSAMYRCASSLVQGSTDTQYFGPGTRLTVL.

The chain couples TRBV6-8 to TRBJ1-1, with D possibly TRBD1 on 6 matching bases. V was cut by 3 bases and J by 1 base, with 9 bases left in between. This CDR3 region has 14 residues. Germline assignment: CDR1 MNHGY and CDR2 SAAAGT. Here the CDR3 reads CASSYQGKNTEAFF. The CDR3 DNA reads as TGTGCCAGCAGTTATCAGGGGAAGAACACTGAAGCTTTCTTT.

The CDR3 bases are TGTGCCAGCAGCTTACAGTCTGGGGCCAACGTCCTGACTTTC. Translating it yields CASSLQSGANVLTF. V gene TRBV7-6 combines with J gene TRBJ2-6, with D unresolved. The ends were cut back, 2 bases at V and 1 base at J, with 3 bases in the middle. The length of the CDR3 is 14 residues. Looked up from germline, CDR1 is SGHVS and CDR2 is FNYEAQ.

V usage is TRBV23-1 and J usage is TRBJ1-2, with D unclear. TRBV23-1 counts as an open reading frame of uncertain function. Trimming stripped 6 bases from V and 4 bases from J, with 12 bases between. The CDR3 length is 13 residues. CDR3 nucleotide sequence: TGCGCCAGCAGCTTGGTGAGGTTCTATGGCTACACCTTC. This codes for CASSLVRFYGYTF.

The chain recombines TRBV7-1 with TRBJ2-5, with D tentatively TRBD2 (5 bases). TRBV7-1 is an open reading frame, and its role is uncertain. The CDR3 consists of 15 residues. V was cut by 4 bases and J by 5 bases, with 17 bases left in between. CDR3 sequence reads: CASSLEGKGWETQYF. The CDR3 DNA follows: TGTGCCAGCAGCTTAGAGGGAAAAGGGTGGGAGACCCAGTACTTC.

The table lists this clone with a count of one. This chain connects TRBV28 to TRBJ1-1; weak D call: TRBD1 (5 bases). The germline V gene has CDR1 MDHEN and CDR2 SYDVKM. The CDR3 extends over 16 amino acids. The V gene lost 8 bases and the J gene lost 4 bases, with 23 bases spanning the gap. The CDR3 here is CASRFGGKGSSTEAFF. CDR3 sequence (DNA): TGTGCCAGCCGATTCGGCGGGAAGGGGAGTAGCACTGAAGCTTTCTTT.

This chain links TRBV28 with TRBJ2-7; D is ambiguous. With 4 bases removed from V and 2 bases from J, the gap between germline ends came to 12 bases. Per germline, CDR1 MDHEN and CDR2 SYDVKM. The CDR3 is 14 amino acids. CDR3 protein: CASSSVNQAYEQYF. CDR3 bases: TGTGCCAGCAGTTCGGTTAATCAAGCCTACGAGCAGTACTTC.

This clone was seen only a few times. The chain is built from TRBV6-8 and TRBJ1-2; the D gene is possibly TRBD1 (5 bases). Germline V CDR1 and CDR2: MNHGY, SAAAGT. Trimming left V 5 bases short and J 4 bases short, with 20 bases between. The CDR3 runs 16 residues. The CDR3 DNA sequence: TGTGCCAGCAGTACCCCAACCCCGGGACCGCGCTATGGCTACACCTTC. Protein: CASSTPTPGPRYGYTF.

The chain carries TRBV30 and TRBJ1-1; D is perhaps TRBD1 (6 bases). This CDR3 has 13 residues. Germline V gives CDR1 GTSNPN, CDR2 SVGIG (reference sequence). This CDR3 is CARMGGVGTEAFF. The DNA of the CDR3 is TGTGCTCGTATGGGGGGCGTCGGAACTGAAGCTTTCTTT.

This clone showed up just a few times. The V and J genes are TRBV29-1 and TRBJ1-1; 10 nucleotides align to TRBD1. This CDR3 has 13 residues. The germline V gene has CDR1 SQVTM and CDR2 ANQGSEA. The junction had 7 bases not matched to a gene; V was cut back by 6 bases and J by 6 bases. CDR3 coding DNA: TGCAGCGTGGGGACAGGGGCAAGAGCTGAAGCTTTCTTT. This codes for CSVGTGARAEAFF.

This clone came up a few times. The J gene is TRBJ1-1, the V gene TRBV23-1, with a possible D match to TRBD1 (5 bases). TRBV23-1 is an open reading frame whose function is uncertain. V was pared by 8 bases and J by 0 bases, with 10 bases between. This CDR3 is 13 amino acids long. CDR3 nucleotides: TGCGCCAGCGCACCGGGGCTGAACACTGAAGCTTTCTTT. Protein product: CASAPGLNTEAFF.

The chain is built from TRBV30 and TRBJ2-5, with D unclear. V was pared by 1 base and J by 0 bases, with 0 bases between. The V gene's germline CDR1 is GTSNPN and CDR2 SVGIG (reference sequence). The CDR3 runs 11 residues. The CDR3 here is CAWSDQETQYF. CDR3 nucleotide sequence: TGTGCCTGGAGTGACCAAGAGACCCAGTACTTC.

V and J are TRBV7-2 and TRBJ1-1; possible D gene TRBD1, 5 bases. This CDR3 has 13 residues. Per the germline V gene, CDR1 is SGHTA and CDR2 is FQGNSA. V lost 8 bases and J 7 bases, leaving 17 bases between the germline ends. This CDR3 reads CASSLFRGSEAFF. CDR3 nucleotide sequence: TGTGCCAGCTCCTTATTTAGGGGCAGTGAAGCTTTCTTT.

This chain joins TRBV5-4 and TRBJ1-1; D is unresolved. V dropped 4 bases and J dropped 2 bases, with 9 bases sitting between them. From germline, CDR1 is SGHNT and CDR2 YYREEE (reference sequence). CDR3 length: 13 amino acids. CDR3 sequence reads: CASSQTGNTEAFF. In DNA, the CDR3 is TGTGCCAGCAGCCAGACGGGAAACACTGAAGCTTTCTTT.

In this sample, this clone turned up a few times. This rearrangement joins TRBV28 to TRBJ2-7; unclear D gene. This CDR3 has 13 residues. CDR1 MDHEN and CDR2 SYDVKM come from the germline V gene. The ends were cut back, 9 bases at V and 4 bases at J, with 16 bases in the middle. The CDR3 DNA is TGTGCCAGTGAGGAACAGTTCACGTACGAGCAGTACTTC. Its protein product is CASEEQFTYEQYF. The full variable domain, completed using reference TRBV28 and TRBJ2-7, is DVKVTQSSRYLVKRTGEKVFLECVQDMDHENMFWYRQDPGLGLRLIYFSYDVKMKEKGDIPEGYSVSREKKERFSLILESASTNQTSMYLCASEEQFTYEQYFGPGTRLTVT.

V usage is TRBV7-7 and J usage is TRBJ2-1; tentative D call: TRBD1 (5 bases). The CDR3 runs to 14 residues. Between the trimmed V and J ends, which lost 5 bases and 0 bases, there was a span of 8 bases. CDR1 is SSHAT and CDR2 is FNYEAQ in the germline V gene (reference sequence). The CDR3, as DNA: TGTGCCAGCAGCCAAGGGGTCTCCTACAATGAGCAGTTCTTC. Its translation is CASSQGVSYNEQFF.

This CDR3 reads CSVGETASYEQYF. The DNA for the CDR3 is TGCAGCGTTGGGGAGACAGCTTCCTACGAGCAGTACTTC. V usage is TRBV29-1 and J usage is TRBJ2-7; D may correspond to TRBD1 or TRBD2 (5 bases each). CDR1 and CDR2 from the germline V gene are SQVTM and ANQGSEA. Trimming stripped 4 bases from V and 1 base from J, with 11 bases between. The CDR3 is made up of 13 amino acids.

The chain employs TRBV6-8 and TRBJ2-7; 7 bases are shared with TRBD1. In germline, CDR1 is MNHGY, CDR2 SAAAGT. The CDR3 consists of 15 residues. Trimming cost V 2 bases and J 2 bases; bases outside gene matches: 6. The CDR3 DNA reads as TGTGCCAGCAGTTACGAAGGGGGCACGACCTACGAGCAGTACTTC. Translation gives CASSYEGGTTYEQYF.

The chain joins TRBV6-7 to TRBJ1-1; TRBD1 is a possible D gene (5 bases). TRBV6-7 qualifies as an ORF whose function is uncertain. Between the trimmed V and J ends, which lost 5 bases and 3 bases, there was a span of 19 bases. The CDR3 is 16 residues long. The CDR3 DNA follows: TGTGCCAGCAGTAGCCAGGGTGCGAGAGGGTACACTGAAGCTTTCTTT. Encoded protein: CASSSQGARGYTEAFF.

The chain employs TRBV6-8 and TRBJ1-2; D remains ambiguous. This CDR3 region has 14 residues. CDR1 MNHGY and CDR2 SAAAGT come from the germline V gene. Trimming left V 0 bases short and J 7 bases short, with 12 bases between. For the CDR3, the DNA is TGTGCCAGCAGTTACTCGACGGGTCGGGGTGGCTACACCTTC. Translation gives CASSYSTGRGGYTF.

The chain carries TRBV29-1 and TRBJ1-5; maybe TRBD1 (5 bases). Per germline, CDR1 SQVTM and CDR2 ANQGSEA. The CDR3 totals 13 residues. Trimming removed 4 bases from V and 0 bases from J, with 7 bases in between. CDR3 sequence (DNA): TGCAGCGTTGTGACAGATAGCAATCAGCCCCAGCATTTT. This codes for CSVVTDSNQPQHF. Looking up the rest from reference TRBV29-1 and TRBJ1-5 gives the full variable domain: SAVISQKPSRDICQRGTSLTIQCQVDSQVTMMFWYRQQPGQSLTLIATANQGSEATYESGFVIDKFPISRPNLTFSTLTVSNMSPEDSSIYLCSVVTDSNQPQHFGDGTRLSIL.

The rearrangement links TRBV14 to TRBJ1-2, with TRBD1 as a possible D gene (6 bases). CDR3 size: 13 residues. With 1 base removed from V and 4 bases from J, the gap between germline ends came to 7 bases. Per germline, CDR1 SGHDN and CDR2 FVKESK. The CDR3 protein is CASSQGRGYGYTF. CDR3 in DNA: TGTGCCAGCAGCCAAGGCAGGGGCTATGGCTACACCTTC.

This clone has a handful of counts. The rearrangement uses TRBV6-8 and TRBJ2-3; D is possibly TRBD2 (6 bases). V shed 6 bases and J shed 2 bases, with 15 bases lying between them. CDR3 length equals 15 residues. CDR1 MNHGY and CDR2 SAAAGT come from the germline V gene. The CDR3 sequence: CASSLRGTPTDTQYF. The CDR3 DNA reads TGTGCCAGCAGCCTACGCGGGACCCCCACAGATACGCAGTATTTT.

The chain couples TRBV7-6 to TRBJ2-7, with TRBD2 identical over 13 bases. The CDR3 is 17 residues long. Trimming took 1 base from V and 1 from J; bases not matched to a gene: 4. Germline values: CDR1 SGHVS, CDR2 FNYEAQ. The CDR3: CASSLGLAGGRSYEQYF. CDR3 sequence (DNA): TGTGCCAGCAGCTTAGGACTAGCGGGAGGCCGTTCCTACGAGCAGTACTTC.

DNA of the CDR3: TGTGCCAGCAGCCACCGACAGGGCGCCTACGAGCAGTACTTC. Translated, it gives CASSHRQGAYEQYF. V usage is TRBV14 and J usage is TRBJ2-7; 7 bases fit TRBD1. The CDR3 contains 14 residues. Trimming cost V 3 bases and J 2 bases; bases outside gene matches: 4. Germline CDR1 and CDR2: SGHDN and FVKESK. Full variable domain (remainder filled in from reference TRBV14 and TRBJ2-7): EAGVTQFPSHSVIEKGQTVTLRCDPISGHDNLYWYRRVMGKEIKFLLHFVKESKQDESGMPNNRFLAERTGGTYSTLKVQPAELEDSGVYFCASSHRQGAYEQYFGPGTRLTVT.

The gene calls are TRBV18 and TRBJ1-3, with no clear D. The CDR3 length is 14 residues. The germline V gene encodes CDR1 KGHSH and CDR2 LQKENI. The V gene lost 5 bases and the J gene lost 4 bases, with 12 bases spanning the gap. In nucleotides, the CDR3 is TGTGCCAGCTCATCCTATGAAGGGGGAAACACCATATATTTT. Amino acids: CASSSYEGGNTIYF.